The clone carrying this T cell receptor (beta chain) occurred once. The sample belongs to a study of blood T cell repertoires in COVID-19. For the study at large: The United States, Italy and Spain supplied acute and convalescent COVID-19 samples.

Trimming removed 6 bases from V and 1 base from J, with 11 bases in between. The germline V gene has CDR1 SGHVS and CDR2 FQNEAQ. The CDR3 consists of 14 residues. Per the study methods: How many nucleated cells were present was estimated from reference gene primer amplification. The data were produced by immunoSEQ multiplex PCR, yet TCRdb's version contains in-frame clones alone and is incomplete. V, J and clone size are those of that table, while D and trimming were read from the DNA. The table lists 40,000 to 55,000 clones, approximately 84% of them singletons. Material: peripheral blood. V is TRBV7-8 and J is TRBJ2-3, with D possibly matching TRBD1 (5 bases). The source of this sequence is a man aged 50-59 years with active COVID-19. CDR3 nucleotide sequence: TGTGCCAGCAGTCTTGGGGCGGGCACAGATACGCAGTATTTT. Its translation is CASSLGAGTDTQYF. Full variable domain (remainder filled in from reference TRBV7-8 and TRBJ2-3): GAGVSQSPRYKVAKRGQDVALRCDPISGHVSLFWYQQALGQGPEFLTYFQNEAQLDKSGLPSDRFFAERPEGSVSTLKIQRTQQEDSAVYLCASSLGAGTDTQYFGPGTRLTVL.